Below are 16 T cell receptor beta chains sequenced from a single sample in a study of blood T cells in healthy people across ages (dated by TCRdb to about 2015). Libraries were built with 5' RACE. The run used an Illumina HiSeq 2500. The second PCR ran for roughly 7 to 11 cycles and used a J-beta primer mix along with a sample-barcoded 5' primer. Starting from the raw public reads, TCRdb applied fastp trimming at Q25, assembled clones with MiXCR and retained in-frame beta chains. Identical CDR3 proteins give one entry, which carries the most common genes and DNA. This sample comprises about 930,000 distinct CDR3 sequences, 25% to 30% of them detected only once. Around 9.6% of the sample goes to the ten largest clones. These data are also associated with another study on T cells of mothers and their children.

Sequences were obtained from blood. The receptors were sampled from a woman in her thirties or forties in good health.

This clonotype was seen at least ten times. The V gene is TRBV7-2, the J gene TRBJ1-2, with unresolved D. Between the trimmed V and J ends, which lost 0 bases and 8 bases, there was a span of 10 bases. Germline-derived CDR1 and CDR2 are SGHTA and FQGNSA. The CDR3 extends over 13 amino acids. Written as DNA, the CDR3 is TGTGCCAGCAGCTTAGCGGCCGGGGTAGGCTACACCTTC. Residues: CASSLAAGVGYTF. Filled out from reference TRBV7-2 and TRBJ1-2, the complete variable domain reads GAGVSQSPSNKVTEKGKDVELRCDPISGHTALYWYRQSLGQGLEFLIYFQGNSAPDKSGLPSDRFSAERTGGSVSTLTIQRTQQEDSAVYLCASSLAAGVGYTFGSGTRLTVV.

This clonotype was counted at least ten times. V is TRBV6-5 and J is TRBJ2-3; D not resolved. Trimming left V 6 bases short and J 5 bases short, with 12 bases between. Per germline, CDR1 MNHEY and CDR2 SVGAGI. The length of the CDR3 is 13 residues. Written as DNA, the CDR3 is TGTGCCAGCAGCAACGGGCCGGGAGATACGCAGTATTTT. Residues: CASSNGPGDTQYF.

This clonotype was detected a few times. The V gene is TRBV7-2, the J gene TRBJ1-2; D uncertain. V lost 0 bases to trimming and J lost 4 bases, with 15 bases between them. Germline CDR1 reads SGHTA; CDR2 reads FQGNSA. This CDR3 has 16 residues. The CDR3 sequence: CASSLAYTDGPYGYTF. The CDR3 coding sequence is TGTGCCAGCAGCTTAGCGTATACTGACGGACCCTATGGCTACACCTTC.

The rearrangement joins TRBV20-1 to TRBJ1-1; 7 nucleotides line up with TRBD1. CDR1 DFQATT and CDR2 SNEGSKA come from the germline V gene (reference sequence). The V segment lost 6 bases and the J segment 6 bases; nucleotides outside the gene matches: 16. This CDR3 is built from 15 residues. DNA for the CDR3: TGCAGTGCCTTCCGGGACAGTAATACTAACGCTGAAGCTTTCTTT. It translates to CSAFRDSNTNAEAFF.

The chain employs TRBV20-1 and TRBJ1-1; a possible D gene is TRBD1 (6 bases). Germline CDR1 DFQATT, CDR2 SNEGSKA (reference sequence). The CDR3 loop spans 14 amino acids. Trimming removed 0 bases at V and 4 bases at J, with 12 bases between. The CDR3 DNA reads as TGCAGTGCTAGAGAAAGGGGGATGGGCACTGAAGCTTTCTTT. Its translation: CSARERGMGTEAFF.

V gene TRBV28 combines with J gene TRBJ1-1, with unresolved D. Germline-derived CDR1 and CDR2 are MDHEN and SYDVKM. This CDR3 contains 11 residues. CDR3 sequence (DNA): TGTGGGGCGAGCCTGAACACTGAAGCTTTCTTT. This gives the protein CGASLNTEAFF. The full variable domain, in which reference TRBV28 and TRBJ1-1 provide the parts outside the CDR3, is DVKVTQSSRYLVKRTGEKVFLECVQDMDHENMFWYRQDPGLGLRLIYFSYDVKMKEKGDIPEGYSVSREKKERFSLILESASTNQTSMYLCGASLNTEAFFGQGTRLTVV.

This clonotype has just a few counts. The J gene is TRBJ1-1, the V gene TRBV10-3, with TRBD1 matching 8 bases. The CDR3 covers 14 residues. V gave up 7 bases and J gave up 3 bases; unmatched junction bases: 7. Germline V gene sequence: CDR1 ENHRY, CDR2 SYGVKD. This CDR3 reads CAINDRGGYTEAFF. DNA for the CDR3: TGTGCCATCAACGACAGGGGCGGATACACTGAAGCTTTCTTT.

The J gene is TRBJ2-1, the V gene TRBV5-1; 8 nucleotides match TRBD2. V shed 0 bases, J shed 1 base, and the junction held 3 bases outside the gene matches. Germline CDR1 reads SGHRS; CDR2 reads YFSETQ. The CDR3 loop spans 16 amino acids. The CDR3 DNA reads as TGCGCCAGCAGCTTGGCCGGGGGGGGTTCCTACAATGAGCAGTTCTTC. It encodes CASSLAGGGSYNEQFF.

The chain has TRBV6-4 and TRBJ2-2, with D maybe TRBD1 (6 bases). This CDR3 is 14 amino acids long. V shed 8 bases and J shed 6 bases, with 16 bases lying between them. Germline CDR1 MRHNA, CDR2 SNTAGT. Here the CDR3 DNA reads TGTGCCAGCGCGAGACAGGCGAGTTCCGGGGAGCTGTTTTTT. This codes for CASARQASSGELFF.

The chain links TRBV20-1 to TRBJ2-1; TRBD2 matches at 13 bases. V shed 5 bases and J 4 bases; nucleotides not matched to a gene: 8. The CDR3 covers 16 residues. CDR1 DFQATT and CDR2 SNEGSKA come from the germline V gene (reference sequence). CDR3: CSALGLAGVSYNEQFF. In DNA form, the CDR3 reads TGCAGTGCTCTAGGACTAGCGGGAGTTTCTTACAATGAGCAGTTCTTC.

CDR3 region: CASSVVAGLDTQYF. In DNA, the CDR3 is TGTGCCAGCAGCGTAGTAGCGGGACTGGATACGCAGTATTTT. The V and J genes are TRBV9 and TRBJ2-3; TRBD2 aligns across 8 bases. Per germline, CDR1 SGDLS and CDR2 YYNGEE. The CDR3 covers 14 residues. J gave up 6 bases and V 0 bases, and 3 bases lay outside the gene matches.

This clonotype has just a few counts. The CDR3 bases are TGCAGCTACGGGCGGGGGCCCGGGCCCGATTCACCCCTCCACTTT. Translating gives CSYGRGPGPDSPLHF. The chain has TRBV29-1 and TRBJ1-6; a possible D gene is TRBD1 (6 bases). The CDR3 length is 15 residues. V lost 8 bases to trimming and J lost 8 bases, with 22 bases between them. Germline V lookup: CDR1 SQVTM, CDR2 ANQGSEA.

This clonotype was picked up a small number of times. The rearrangement links TRBV7-2 to TRBJ2-7; possibly TRBD2 for D (6 bases). Trimming cost V 1 base and J 5 bases, with 12 bases left between them. The CDR3 runs 14 residues. CDR1 and CDR2 from the germline V gene are SGHTA and FQGNSA. The CDR3 DNA is TGTGCCAGCAGCTTAGGTCTAGCGAGGCACGAGCAGTACTTC. It encodes CASSLGLARHEQYF.

This chain joins TRBV6-6 and TRBJ1-1, with D perhaps matching TRBD1 (5 bases). Trimming cost V 8 bases and J 1 base, with 8 bases left between them. This CDR3 region has 12 residues. CDR1 and CDR2 from the germline V gene are MNHNY and SVGAGI (reference sequence). CDR3 sequence: CASARGNTEAFF. As DNA, the CDR3 is TGTGCCAGCGCGAGGGGGAACACTGAAGCTTTCTTT.

This chain connects TRBV7-9 to TRBJ1-1, with 8 nucleotides matching TRBD1. The CDR3 is 13 residues long. V lost 10 bases to trimming and J lost 4 bases; unmatched junction nucleotides: 8. Germline values: CDR1 SEHNR, CDR2 FQNEAQ (reference sequence). This CDR3 reads CATRQGSGTEAFF. CDR3 DNA sequence: TGTGCCACCCGACAGGGGTCGGGCACTGAAGCTTTCTTT.

This clonotype was observed once. This chain joins TRBV7-3 and TRBJ2-1, with TRBD2 identical over 14 bases. The CDR3 covers 17 residues. Unmatched junction bases numbered 10, after V lost 4 bases and J lost 8 bases. The germline CDR1 and CDR2 sequences are SGHTA and FQGTGA. CDR3 sequence: CASSSTRLAGGPYEQFF. CDR3 nucleotides: TGTGCCAGCAGCTCGACACGACTAGCGGGGGGGCCGTATGAGCAGTTCTTC.